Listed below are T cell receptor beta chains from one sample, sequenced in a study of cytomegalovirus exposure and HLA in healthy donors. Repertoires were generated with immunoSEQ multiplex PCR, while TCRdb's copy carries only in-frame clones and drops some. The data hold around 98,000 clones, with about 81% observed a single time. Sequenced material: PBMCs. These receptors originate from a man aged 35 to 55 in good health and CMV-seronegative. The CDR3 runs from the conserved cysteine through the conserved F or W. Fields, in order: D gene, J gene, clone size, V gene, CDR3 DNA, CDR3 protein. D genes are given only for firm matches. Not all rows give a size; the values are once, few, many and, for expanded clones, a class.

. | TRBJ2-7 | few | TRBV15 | TGTGCCACCAGCAGAGATCTCGGGGGCGAGCAGTACTTC | CATSRDLGGEQYF
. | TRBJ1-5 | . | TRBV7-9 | TGTGCCAGCAGCTCGGGGGGTTATAGCAATCAGCCCCAGCATTTT | CASSSGGYSNQPQHF
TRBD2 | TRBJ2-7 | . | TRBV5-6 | TGTGCCAGCAGCCCCAAGGGGACTAGCGGGGGGATCTCCTACGAGCAGTACTTC | CASSPKGTSGGISYEQYF
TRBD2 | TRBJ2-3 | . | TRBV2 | TGTGCCAGCAGGGGGGGGGTAGGGGCAGATACGCAGTATTTT | CASRGGVGADTQYF
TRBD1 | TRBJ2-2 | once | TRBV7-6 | TGTGCCAGCAGCTTAGCGACAGGGTACACCGGGGAGCTGTTTTTT | CASSLATGYTGELFF
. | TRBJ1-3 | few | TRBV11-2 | TGTGCCAGCAGCTTAGAGGCAGGGGTCGGAAACACCATATATTTT | CASSLEAGVGNTIYF
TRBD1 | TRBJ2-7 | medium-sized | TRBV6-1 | TGTGCCAGCAGTGTGGACAGGGGGTTCTACGAGCAGTACTTC | CASSVDRGFYEQYF
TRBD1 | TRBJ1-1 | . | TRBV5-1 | TGCGCCAGCAGCTCACAGGGGGGAAGCACTGAAGCTTTCTTT | CASSSQGGSTEAFF
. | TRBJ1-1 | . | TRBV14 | TGTGCCAGCAGCCAAGGGGGGGAACGGAACACTGAAGCTTTCTTT | CASSQGGERNTEAFF
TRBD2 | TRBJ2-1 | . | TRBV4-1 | TGCGCCAGCAGCCATCGGACTAGCGAGCAGTTCTTC | CASSHRTSEQFF
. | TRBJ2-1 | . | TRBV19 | TGTGCCAGTAAAAAGTTCGGAGGTCCCGAGCAGTTCTTC | CASKKFGGPEQFF
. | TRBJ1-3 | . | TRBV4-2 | TGTGCCAGCAGCCAAGTCTCTTCGTCTAATGGAAACACCATATATTTT | CASSQVSSSNGNTIYF
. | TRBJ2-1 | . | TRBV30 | TGTGCCTGGAGTGTATCTAAAACCGGGACTTATTCCTACAATGAGCAGTTCTTC | CAWSVSKTGTYSYNEQFF
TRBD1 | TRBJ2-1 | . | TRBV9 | TGTGCCAGCGCCCTCGGCCCACGACAGGGGTCCAATGAGCAGTTCTTC | CASALGPRQGSNEQFF
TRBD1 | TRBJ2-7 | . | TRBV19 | TGTGCCAGTAGGACCGGGACAGGGCCCTACGAGCAGTACTTC | CASRTGTGPYEQYF
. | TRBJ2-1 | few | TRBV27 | TGTGCCAGCAGTTTACCGGCAGGGTCCGGTCTGAATGAGCAGTTCTTC | CASSLPAGSGLNEQFF
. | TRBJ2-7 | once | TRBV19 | TGTGCCAGTAGTTCCTTCCCAGGGAACTACGAGCAGTACTTC | CASSSFPGNYEQYF
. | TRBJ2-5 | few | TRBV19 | TGTGCCAGTAGGAGGGAGGGGACAGGATCCCAAGAGACCCAGTACTTC | CASRREGTGSQETQYF
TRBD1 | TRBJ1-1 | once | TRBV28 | TGTGCCAGCAGGAATCAGGGGGCGCGCACTGAAGCTTTCTTT | CASRNQGARTEAFF
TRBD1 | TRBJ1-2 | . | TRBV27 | TGTGCCAGCAGGAAACCGGGACAGGGGGTAGATGGCTACACCTTC | CASRKPGQGVDGYTF
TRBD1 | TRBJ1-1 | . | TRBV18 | TGTGCCAGCTCAACGTTCCAGGGGGGTGACACTGAAGCTTTCTTT | CASSTFQGGDTEAFF
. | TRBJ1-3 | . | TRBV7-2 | TGTGCCAGCAGCCTTTCAGGGTTCGGAAACACCATATATTTT | CASSLSGFGNTIYF
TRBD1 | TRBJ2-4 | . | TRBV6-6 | TGTGCCAGCAGAAGGGACAGGGGAATAAAAGGAAACATTCAGTACTTC | CASRRDRGIKGNIQYF
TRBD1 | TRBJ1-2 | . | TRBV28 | TGTGCCAGCAGGATGACAGGGGCGGGCGGCTACACCTTC | CASRMTGAGGYTF
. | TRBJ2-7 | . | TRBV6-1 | TGTGCCACCCTCCCAGGTCACGAGCAGTACTTC | CATLPGHEQYF
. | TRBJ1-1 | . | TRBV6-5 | TGTGCCAGCACCCAGGGGAATATGAACACTGAAGCTTTCTTT | CASTQGNMNTEAFF
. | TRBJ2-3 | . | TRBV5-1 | TGCGCCAGCAGCAAGATAGGGGCCGATACGCAGTATTTT | CASSKIGADTQYF
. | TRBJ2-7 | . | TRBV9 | TGTGCCAGGGACACGGAACGGACCTACGAGCAGTACTTC | CARDTERTYEQYF
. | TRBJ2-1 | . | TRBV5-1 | TGCGCCAGCAGCTTTCCGGGACATAGCTACAATGAGCAGTTCTTC | CASSFPGHSYNEQFF
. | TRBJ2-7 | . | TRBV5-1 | TGCGCCAGCAGCTTAAGTGGCAGTCCCTACGAGCAGTACTTC | CASSLSGSPYEQYF
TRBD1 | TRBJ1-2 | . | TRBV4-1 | TGCGCCAGCAGCCAAGATAGCAGGGGGTATGGCTACACCTTC | CASSQDSRGYGYTF
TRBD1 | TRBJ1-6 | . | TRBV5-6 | TGTGCCAGCAGCTTGGTTGACAGGGAAACACCCCTCCACTTT | CASSLVDRETPLHF
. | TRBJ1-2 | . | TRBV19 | TGTGCCAGTAGCCCAGGACCGGGGGGCTACACCTTC | CASSPGPGGYTF
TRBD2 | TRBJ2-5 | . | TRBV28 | TGTGCCAGCTCGGGGGGGAGACAGATGTACCAAGAGACCCAGTACTTC | CASSGGRQMYQETQYF
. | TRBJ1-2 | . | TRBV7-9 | TGTGCCAGCAGTTCCGGCGGACAGATCTATGGCTACACCTTC | CASSSGGQIYGYTF
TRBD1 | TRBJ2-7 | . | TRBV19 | TGTGCCAGTAGTATTGGGGGGACAGGGTTCGACGAGCAGTACTTC | CASSIGGTGFDEQYF
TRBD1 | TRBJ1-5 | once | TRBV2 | TGTGCCAGCAGTGAAACAGGGGTCCCGTTTGAGCCCCAGCATTTT | CASSETGVPFEPQHF
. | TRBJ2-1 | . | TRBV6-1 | TGTGCCAGCAGTGAAAGCGGAGTTCCTGAGCAGTTCTTC | CASSESGVPEQFF
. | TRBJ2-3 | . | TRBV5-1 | TGCGCCAGCAGCCCGGGGGTCGATACGCAGTATTTT | CASSPGVDTQYF
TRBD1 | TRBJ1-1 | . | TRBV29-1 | TGCAGCGCCGTGGGGGACAGGTGGATCGCTTTCTTT | CSAVGDRWIAFF
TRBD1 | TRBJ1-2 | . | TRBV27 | TGTGCCAGCAGTTTATCGGGACAGGGACCCTATGGCTACACCTTC | CASSLSGQGPYGYTF
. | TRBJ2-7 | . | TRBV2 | TGTGCCAGCAGTGAACCCTTAAGTGGGACAAAGCCCTCCGAGCAGTACTTC | CASSEPLSGTKPSEQYF
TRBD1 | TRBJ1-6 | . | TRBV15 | TGTGCCACCAGCAGCAGACAGGGCAATAATTCACCCCTCCACTTT | CATSSRQGNNSPLHF
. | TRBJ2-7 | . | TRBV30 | TGTGCCTTGAAAAAGGGGTCAAGCTCCTACGAGCAGTACTTC | CALKKGSSSYEQYF
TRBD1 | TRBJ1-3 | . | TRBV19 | TGTGCCAGTAGTACACAGAAGACAGGGAGAGGAAACACCATATATTTT | CASSTQKTGRGNTIYF
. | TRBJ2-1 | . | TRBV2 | TGTGCCAGCAGTGTGTGGACTGTCGTGTTCTTC | CASSVWTVVFF
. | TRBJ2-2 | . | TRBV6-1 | TGTGCCAGCGAACCACAGGACACCGGGGAGCTGTTTTTT | CASEPQDTGELFF
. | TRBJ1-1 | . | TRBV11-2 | TGTGCCAGCAGCTGGCAGGGGAACACTGAAGCTTTCTTT | CASSWQGNTEAFF
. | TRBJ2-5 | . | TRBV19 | TGTGCCAGTAGTACAGGGTTTTACCAAGAGACCCAGTACTTC | CASSTGFYQETQYF
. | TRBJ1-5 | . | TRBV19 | TGTGCCAGCAAGTCGGGCCATGTTGGACAGAGATTCAATCAGCCCCAGCATTTT | CASKSGHVGQRFNQPQHF
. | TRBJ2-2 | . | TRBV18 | TGTGCCAGCCAACTCACTGCTGAATCCACCGGGGAGCTGTTTTTT | CASQLTAESTGELFF
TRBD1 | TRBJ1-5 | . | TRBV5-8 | TGTGCCAGCACCTCAAAGAGACAGGGGACTAATCAGCCCCAGCATTTT | CASTSKRQGTNQPQHF
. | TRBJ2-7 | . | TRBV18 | TGTGCCAGCTCACCACAGGCGGGTTACGAGCAGTACTTC | CASSPQAGYEQYF
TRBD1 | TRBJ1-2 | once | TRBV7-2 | TGTGCCAGCAGCCCCCGGACAGGGCAAGGCTACACCTTC | CASSPRTGQGYTF
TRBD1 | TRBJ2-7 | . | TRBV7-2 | TGTGCCACAACGACAGGGCTCGTGTACGAGCAGTACTTC | CATTTGLVYEQYF
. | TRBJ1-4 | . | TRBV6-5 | TGTGCCAGCAGTTTATTCCGGGACATCCCAGGAAAACTGTTTTTT | CASSLFRDIPGKLFF